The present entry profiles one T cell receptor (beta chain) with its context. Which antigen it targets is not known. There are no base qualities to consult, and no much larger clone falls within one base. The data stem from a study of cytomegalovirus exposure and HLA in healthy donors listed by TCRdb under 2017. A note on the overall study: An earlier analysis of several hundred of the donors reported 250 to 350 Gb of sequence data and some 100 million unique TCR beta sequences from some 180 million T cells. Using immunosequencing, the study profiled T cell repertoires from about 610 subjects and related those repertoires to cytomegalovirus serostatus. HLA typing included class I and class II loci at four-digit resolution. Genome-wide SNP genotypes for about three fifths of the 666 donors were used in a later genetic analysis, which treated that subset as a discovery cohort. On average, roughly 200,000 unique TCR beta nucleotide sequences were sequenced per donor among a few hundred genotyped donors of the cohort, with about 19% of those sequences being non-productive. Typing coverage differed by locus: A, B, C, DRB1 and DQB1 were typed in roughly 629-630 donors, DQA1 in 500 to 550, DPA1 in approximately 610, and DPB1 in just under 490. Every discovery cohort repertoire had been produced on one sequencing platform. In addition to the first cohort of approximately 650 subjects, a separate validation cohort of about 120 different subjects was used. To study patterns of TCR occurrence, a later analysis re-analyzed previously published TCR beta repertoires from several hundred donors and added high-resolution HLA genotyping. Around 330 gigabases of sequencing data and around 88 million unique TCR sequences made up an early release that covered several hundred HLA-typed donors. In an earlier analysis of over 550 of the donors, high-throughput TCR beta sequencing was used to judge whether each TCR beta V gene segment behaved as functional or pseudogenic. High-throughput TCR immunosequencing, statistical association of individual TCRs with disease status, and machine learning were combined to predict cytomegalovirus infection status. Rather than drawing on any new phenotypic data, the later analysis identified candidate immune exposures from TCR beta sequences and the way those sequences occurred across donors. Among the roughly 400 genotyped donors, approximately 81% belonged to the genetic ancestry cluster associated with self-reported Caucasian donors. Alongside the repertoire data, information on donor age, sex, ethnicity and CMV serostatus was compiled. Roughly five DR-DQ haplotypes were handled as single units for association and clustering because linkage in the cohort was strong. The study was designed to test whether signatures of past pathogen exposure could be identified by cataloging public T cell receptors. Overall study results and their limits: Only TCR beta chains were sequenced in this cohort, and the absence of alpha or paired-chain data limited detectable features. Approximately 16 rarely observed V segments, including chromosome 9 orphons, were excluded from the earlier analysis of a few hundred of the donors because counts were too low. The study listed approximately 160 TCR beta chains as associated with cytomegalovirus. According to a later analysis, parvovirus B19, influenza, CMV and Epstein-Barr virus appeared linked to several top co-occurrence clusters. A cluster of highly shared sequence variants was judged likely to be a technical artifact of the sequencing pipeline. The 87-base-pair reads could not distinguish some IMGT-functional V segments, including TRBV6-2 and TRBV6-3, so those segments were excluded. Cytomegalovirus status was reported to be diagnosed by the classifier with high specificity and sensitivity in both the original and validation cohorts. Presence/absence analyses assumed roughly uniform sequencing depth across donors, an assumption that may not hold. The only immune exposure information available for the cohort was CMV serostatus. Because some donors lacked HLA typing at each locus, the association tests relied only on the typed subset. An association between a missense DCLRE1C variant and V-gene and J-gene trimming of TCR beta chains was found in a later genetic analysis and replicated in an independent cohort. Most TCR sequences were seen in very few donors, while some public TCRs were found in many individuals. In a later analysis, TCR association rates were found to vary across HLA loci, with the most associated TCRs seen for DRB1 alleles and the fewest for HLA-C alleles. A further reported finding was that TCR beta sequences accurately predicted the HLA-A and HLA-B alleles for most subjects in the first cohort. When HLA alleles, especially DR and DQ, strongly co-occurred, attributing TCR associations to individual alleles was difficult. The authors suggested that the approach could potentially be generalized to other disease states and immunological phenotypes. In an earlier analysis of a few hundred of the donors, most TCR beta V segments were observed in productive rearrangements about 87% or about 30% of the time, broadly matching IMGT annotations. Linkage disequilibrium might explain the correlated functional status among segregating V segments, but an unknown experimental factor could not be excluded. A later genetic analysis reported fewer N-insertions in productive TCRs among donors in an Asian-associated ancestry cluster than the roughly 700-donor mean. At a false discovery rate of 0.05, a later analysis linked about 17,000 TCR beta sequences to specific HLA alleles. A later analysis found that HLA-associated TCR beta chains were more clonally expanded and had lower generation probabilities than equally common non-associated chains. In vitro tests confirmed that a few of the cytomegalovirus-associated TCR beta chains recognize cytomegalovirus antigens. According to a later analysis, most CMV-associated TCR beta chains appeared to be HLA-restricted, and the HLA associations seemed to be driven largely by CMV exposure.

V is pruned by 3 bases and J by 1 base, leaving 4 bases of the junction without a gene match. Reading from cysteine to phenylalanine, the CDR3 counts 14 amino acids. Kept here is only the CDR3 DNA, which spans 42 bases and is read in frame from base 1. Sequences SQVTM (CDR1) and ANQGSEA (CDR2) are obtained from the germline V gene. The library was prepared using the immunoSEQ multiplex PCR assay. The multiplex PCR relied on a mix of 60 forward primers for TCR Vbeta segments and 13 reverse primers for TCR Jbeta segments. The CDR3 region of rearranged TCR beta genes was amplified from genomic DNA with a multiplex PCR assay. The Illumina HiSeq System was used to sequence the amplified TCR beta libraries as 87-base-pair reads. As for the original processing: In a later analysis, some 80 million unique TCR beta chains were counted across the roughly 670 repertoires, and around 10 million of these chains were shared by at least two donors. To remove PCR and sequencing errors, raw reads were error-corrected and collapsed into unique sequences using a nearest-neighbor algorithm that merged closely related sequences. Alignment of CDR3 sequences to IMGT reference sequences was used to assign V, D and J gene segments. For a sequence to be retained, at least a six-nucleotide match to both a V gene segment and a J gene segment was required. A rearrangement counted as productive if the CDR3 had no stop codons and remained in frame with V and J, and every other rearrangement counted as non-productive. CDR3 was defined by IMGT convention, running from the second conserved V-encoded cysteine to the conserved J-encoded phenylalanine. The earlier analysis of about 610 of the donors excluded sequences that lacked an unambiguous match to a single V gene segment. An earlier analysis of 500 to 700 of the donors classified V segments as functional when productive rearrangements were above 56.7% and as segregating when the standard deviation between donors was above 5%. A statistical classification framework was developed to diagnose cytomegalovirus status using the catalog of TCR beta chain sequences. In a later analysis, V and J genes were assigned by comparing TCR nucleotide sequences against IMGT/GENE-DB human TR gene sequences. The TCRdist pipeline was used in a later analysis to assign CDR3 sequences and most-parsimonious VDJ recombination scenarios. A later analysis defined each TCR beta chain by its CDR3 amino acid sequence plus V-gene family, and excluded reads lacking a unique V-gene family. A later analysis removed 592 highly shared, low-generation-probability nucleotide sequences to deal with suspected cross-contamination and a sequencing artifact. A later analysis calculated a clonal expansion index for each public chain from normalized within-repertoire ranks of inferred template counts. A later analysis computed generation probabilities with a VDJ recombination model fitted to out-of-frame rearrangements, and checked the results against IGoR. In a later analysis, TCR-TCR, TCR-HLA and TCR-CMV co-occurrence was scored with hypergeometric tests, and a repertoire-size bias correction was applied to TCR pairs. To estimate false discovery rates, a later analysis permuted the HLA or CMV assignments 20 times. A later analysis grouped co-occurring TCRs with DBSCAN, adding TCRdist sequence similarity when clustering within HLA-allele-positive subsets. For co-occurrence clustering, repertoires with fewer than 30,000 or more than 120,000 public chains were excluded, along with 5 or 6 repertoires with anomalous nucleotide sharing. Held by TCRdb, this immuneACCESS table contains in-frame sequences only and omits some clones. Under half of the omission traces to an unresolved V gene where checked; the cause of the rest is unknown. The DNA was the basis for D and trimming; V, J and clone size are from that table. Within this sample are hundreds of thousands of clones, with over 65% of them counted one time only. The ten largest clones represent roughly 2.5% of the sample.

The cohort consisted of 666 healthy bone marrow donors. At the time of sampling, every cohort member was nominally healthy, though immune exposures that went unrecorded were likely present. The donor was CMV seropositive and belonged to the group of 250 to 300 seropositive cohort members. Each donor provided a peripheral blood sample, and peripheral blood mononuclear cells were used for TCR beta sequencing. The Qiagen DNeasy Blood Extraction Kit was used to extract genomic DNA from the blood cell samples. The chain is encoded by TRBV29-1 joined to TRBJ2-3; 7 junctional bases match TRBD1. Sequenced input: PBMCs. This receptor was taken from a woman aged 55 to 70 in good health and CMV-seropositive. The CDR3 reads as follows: CSVEAGGGTDTQYF. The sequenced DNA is TGCAGCGTTGAGGCAGGGGGAGGCACAGATACGCAGTATTTT.